The 5 T cell receptor beta chains in this list originate from one sample, sequenced in a study of cytomegalovirus exposure and HLA in healthy donors. Amplification used 60 Vbeta primers and 13 Jbeta primers. Clones were read by immunoSEQ multiplex PCR, and TCRdb kept only the in-frame ones, dropping some. The sample records over 100,000 clones, around 77% being singletons. The sample comprised PBMCs. These receptors all come from a male donor in good health and CMV-seropositive.

V gene TRBV2 combines with J gene TRBJ1-1; D gene ambiguous. Deletions cut 5 bases from V and 0 bases from J, with 10 bases between. In germline, CDR1 is SNHLY, CDR2 FYNNEI. The CDR3 covers 14 residues. The CDR3 DNA reads as TGTGCCAGCAGTTGGCGGCAGCTGAACACTGAAGCTTTCTTT. It codes for CASSWRQLNTEAFF.

J is TRBJ2-3 and V is TRBV7-9; 8 bases fit TRBD1. Germline lookup yields CDR1 SEHNR and CDR2 FQNEAQ (reference sequence). Trimming took 5 bases from V and 3 from J; bases not matched to a gene: 10. There are 16 residues in the CDR3. DNA of the CDR3: TGTGCCAGCAGCCTCAGGACAGGGAAAACGACAGATACGCAGTATTTT. The encoded protein is CASSLRTGKTTDTQYF. The whole variable domain, filled in from reference TRBV7-9 and TRBJ2-3, reads DTGVSQNPRHKITKRGQNVTFRCDPISEHNRLYWYRQTLGQGPEFLTYFQNEAQLEKSRLLSDRFSAERPKGSFSTLEIQRTEQGDSAMYLCASSLRTGKTTDTQYFGPGTRLTVL.

This clone was counted between two and nine times. The rearrangement links TRBV18 to TRBJ2-1; D not resolved. Germline assignment: CDR1 KGHSH and CDR2 LQKENI. Trimming took off 0 bases at V and 8 bases at J, with 8 bases between the two ends. CDR3 length: 13 residues. CDR3 nucleotide sequence: TGTGCCAGCTCACCACCCGGTATCGATGAGCAGTTCTTC. Its protein product is CASSPPGIDEQFF.

In its sample, this clone was seen a few times. This chain links TRBV6-6 with TRBJ1-1; the D gene is possibly TRBD1 (5 bases). Looked up from germline, CDR1 is MNHNY and CDR2 is SVGAGI (reference sequence). Trimming cost V 6 bases and J 1 base, with 9 bases left between them. The CDR3 spans 13 residues. Here the CDR3 DNA reads TGTGCCAGCAGCCTCGACAGGAACACTGAAGCTTTCTTT. Translated, it gives CASSLDRNTEAFF.

This clone has only a few counts. The genes are TRBV6-5 and TRBJ1-4; TRBD1 aligns across 7 bases. Germline V gene sequence: CDR1 MNHEY, CDR2 SVGAGI. Trimming removed 0 bases from V and 4 bases from J; junction bases left unmatched: 2. The CDR3 runs to 15 residues. The CDR3 here is CASSYSGTVNEKLFF. The DNA for the CDR3 is TGTGCCAGCAGTTACTCCGGGACAGTTAATGAAAAACTGTTTTTT.